The present TCR beta chain was sequenced within a study of beta chain features in type 1 diabetes. Study results and limitations: Among patients with Type 1 diabetes, TCRB CDR3s were moderately but significantly shorter in every one of the four CD4+ subsets.

This clone was picked up a small number of times. The antigen is undetermined. The junction had 8 bases not matched to a gene; V was cut back by 0 bases and J by 10 bases. The CDR3 consists of 15 residues. Germline V gene data show CDR1 as SGDLS and CDR2 as YYNGEE. Of the isolated RNA, all was reverse transcribed, and so the sequenced material was expressed TCRB transcripts. The data were produced by immunoSEQ multiplex PCR, yet TCRdb's version contains in-frame clones alone and is incomplete. The sample shows approximately 280,000 clones, roughly 15% of them seen only once. This clonotype was obtained from a young man with type 1 diabetes. Sequenced material: naive CD4+ T cells from blood. This chain joins TRBV9 and TRBJ2-7; 12 positions match TRBD1. CDR3 DNA: TGTGCCAGCAGCGTAGGCCCCGGGACAGGGGGCCTACAGTACTTC. Protein product: CASSVGPGTGGLQYF. The full variable domain, its missing parts supplied by reference TRBV9 and TRBJ2-7, is DSGVTQTPKHLITATGQRVTLRCSPRSGDLSVYWYQQSLDQGLQFLIQYYNGEERAKGNILERFSAQQFPDLHSELNLSSLELGDSALYFCASSVGPGTGGLQYFGPGTRLTVT.